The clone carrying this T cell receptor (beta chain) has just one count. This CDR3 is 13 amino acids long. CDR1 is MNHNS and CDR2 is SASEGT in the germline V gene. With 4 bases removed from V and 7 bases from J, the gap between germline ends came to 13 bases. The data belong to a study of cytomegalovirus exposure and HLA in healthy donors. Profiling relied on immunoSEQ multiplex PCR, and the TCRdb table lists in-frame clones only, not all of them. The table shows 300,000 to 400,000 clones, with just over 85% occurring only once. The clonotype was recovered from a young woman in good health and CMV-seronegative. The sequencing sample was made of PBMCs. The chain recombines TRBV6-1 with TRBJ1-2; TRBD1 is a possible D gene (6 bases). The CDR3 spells CASSAQGLGGYTF. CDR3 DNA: TGTGCCAGCAGTGCTCAGGGGCTAGGTGGCTACACCTTC.